This entry describes one T cell receptor (beta chain). V shed 5 bases, J shed 2 bases, and the junction held 6 bases outside the gene matches. This CDR3 has 15 residues. Germline values: CDR1 KGHSH, CDR2 LQKENI. The RNA, 0.5 to 1 ug, was put through reverse transcription using random hexamers. An immunoSEQ multiplex PCR generated amplified TCR beta CDR3 products spanning 54 Vbeta and 13 Jbeta. TCRdb passed the immunoSEQ multiplex PCR reads through MiXCR, listing each CDR3 protein once. The table has under 200,000 distinct CDR3 sequences, around 90% seen once. These data belong to a study of CD8 T cells in Susac syndrome.

The source is a human donor in good health. Sequencing was performed on CD4+ T cells from PBMCs. V is TRBV18 and J is TRBJ2-3, with 8 bases aligning to TRBD2. CDR3 region: CASSTLAGYTDTQYF. In DNA form, the CDR3 reads TGTGCCAGCTCAACCTTAGCGGGATACACAGATACGCAGTATTTT.